This T cell receptor (beta chain) was sequenced in a study of radiation and T cells in renal cell carcinoma. Libraries were prepared by immunoSEQ multiplex PCR; TCRdb keeps only in-frame clonotypes and omits some of them. In the table there are about 83,000 clones, over 80% of which are singletons. The V and J ends lost 2 bases and 2 bases respectively, with 13 bases between them. CDR3 length equals 15 residues. Germline CDR1 and CDR2: MDHEN and SYDVKM. Time point in this sample: blood 4 weeks post-SBRT, at nephrectomy. Treatment given: 15 Gy SBRT to primary tumor, nephrectomy 4 weeks later. Nephrectomy followed 15 Gy stereotactic body radiation by 4 weeks. Clear cell pathology was present in this patient's renal cell carcinoma.

The origin of this receptor is a woman aged 60-75 years with renal cell carcinoma. The rearrangement links TRBV28 to TRBJ2-7, with D perhaps matching TRBD1 (6 bases). Source: blood, taken from a patient whose treatment included radiotherapy and nephrectomy. CDR3 DNA sequence: TGTGCCAGCAGTTTAAATAGCCAGGGGCCCTACGAGCAGTACTTC. Its translation: CASSLNSQGPYEQYF.